These 25 T cell receptor beta chains were all obtained from the same sample, sequenced in a study of cytomegalovirus exposure and HLA in healthy donors. Both 60 Vbeta primers and 13 Jbeta primers went into the PCR. Sequencing used immunoSEQ multiplex PCR; TCRdb keeps in-frame clones, though not all of them. The table has tens of thousands of clones, around 81% seen once. The source material was PBMCs. These TCRs come from a male donor in good health and CMV-seronegative.

The chain combines TRBV4-3 with TRBJ1-1, with 9 bases that match TRBD1. V was clipped by 3 bases and J by 6 bases; unmatched bases: 5. The V gene's germline CDR1 is LGHNA and CDR2 YSLEER. The CDR3 loop spans 14 amino acids. Written as DNA, the CDR3 is TGCGCCAGCAGCCAGGGACAGGGTGAATCTGAAGCTTTCTTT. It specifies CASSQGQGESEAFF.

The V gene is TRBV5-1, the J gene TRBJ1-1, with 8 bases that match TRBD1. Germline CDR1 reads SGHRS; CDR2 reads YFSETQ. V lost 5 bases, J lost 2 bases, and 8 bases stayed unmatched. CDR3 length equals 15 residues. CDR3 in DNA: TGCGCCAGCAGTATGCAGGGGGCGTTTAACACTGAAGCTTTCTTT. It is translated as CASSMQGAFNTEAFF.

This chain joins TRBV2 and TRBJ2-5, with TRBD2 matching over 10 bases. This CDR3 has 14 residues. Germline V CDR1 and CDR2: SNHLY, FYNNEI. The ends lost 4 bases at V and 6 bases at J; junction bases unmatched: 5. The CDR3 DNA sequence: TGTGCCAGCAGTGCAACTAGCGGGAACAAGACCCAGTACTTC. It translates to CASSATSGNKTQYF. Variable domain in full (rest from reference TRBV2 and TRBJ2-5): EPEVTQTPSHQVTQMGQEVILRCVPISNHLYFYWYRQILGQKVEFLVSFYNNEISEKSEIFDDQFSVERPDGSNFTLKIRSTKLEDSAMYFCASSATSGNKTQYFGPGTRLLVL.

V usage is TRBV7-8 and J usage is TRBJ1-4; 8 bases agree with TRBD1. CDR3 length: 15 amino acids. In germline, CDR1 is SGHVS, CDR2 FQNEAQ. V shed 5 bases, J shed 7 bases, and the junction held 9 bases outside the gene matches. The CDR3 DNA follows: TGTGCCAGCAGCGTGACAGGGGCTCTTGGTGAAAAACTGTTTTTT. Translated, it gives CASSVTGALGEKLFF.

This sequence joins TRBV6-6 and TRBJ1-5, with D maybe TRBD1 (5 bases). There are 15 residues in the CDR3. Trimming shortened V by 5 bases and J by 3 bases, and 14 bases separated the two germline ends. CDR1 is MNHNY, CDR2 SVGAGI, per germline (reference sequence). CDR3 DNA: TGTGCCAGCAGTACCGCCAGGGCCCCCAATCAGCCCCAGCATTTT. Encoded protein: CASSTARAPNQPQHF.

CDR3 sequence: CASGLGAPDTQYF. CDR3 DNA: TGTGCTAGTGGTTTGGGGGCTCCTGATACGCAGTATTTT. This sequence joins TRBV12-5 and TRBJ2-3; D ambiguous. Germline CDR1 is LGHNT and CDR2 is FRNRAP. V lost 1 base to trimming and J lost 6 bases, with 8 bases between them. The CDR3 spans 13 residues. The full variable domain, its missing parts supplied by reference TRBV12-5 and TRBJ2-3, is DARVTQTPRHKVTEMGQEVTMRCQPILGHNTVFWYRQTMMQGLELLAYFRNRAPLDDSGMPKDRFSAEMPDATLATLKIQPSEPRDSAVYFCASGLGAPDTQYFGPGTRLTVL.

The chain joins TRBV5-1 to TRBJ2-7; the D is unclear. The CDR3 sequence is 13 residues long. Germline V gene data show CDR1 as SGHRS and CDR2 as YFSETQ. Trimming shortened V by 3 bases and J by 3 bases, and 10 bases separated the two germline ends. The CDR3 DNA reads as TGCGCCAGCAGCTCTCGGTTAAACTACGAGCAGTACTTC. Its translation is CASSSRLNYEQYF.

The chain has TRBV7-2 and TRBJ1-1; D is ambiguous. CDR1 SGHTA and CDR2 FQGNSA come from the germline V gene. The CDR3 consists of 17 residues. The ends were cut back, 4 bases at V and 4 bases at J, with 22 bases in the middle. This CDR3 reads CASSSFPVSDPSTEAFF. CDR3 bases: TGTGCCAGCAGCTCCTTCCCAGTTAGCGACCCAAGCACTGAAGCTTTCTTT.

The chain combines TRBV20-1 with TRBJ2-7; D is ambiguous. V lost 2 bases to trimming and J lost 6 bases, with 8 bases between them. This CDR3 has 11 residues. Germline V gene data show CDR1 as DFQATT and CDR2 as SNEGSKA (reference sequence). In DNA, the CDR3 is TGCAGTGCTAGATCTAGTTCCGAGCAGTACTTC. Amino acid sequence: CSARSSSEQYF.

The chain joins TRBV4-3 to TRBJ2-7; 9 bases are a match to TRBD1. The trim removed 4 bases at V and 5 bases at J, leaving 9 bases unmatched. CDR3 length equals 15 residues. Per germline, CDR1 LGHNA and CDR2 YSLEER. The CDR3 reads CASSRTTGGVHEQYF. CDR3 in DNA: TGCGCCAGCAGCCGAACGACAGGGGGAGTCCACGAGCAGTACTTC.

CDR3 residues: CASSRTSNRGQFF. The DNA for the CDR3 is TGTGCCAGCAGTCGAACTAGTAACAGAGGACAGTTCTTC. The V and J genes are TRBV28 and TRBJ2-1, with a tentative D call TRBD2 (5 bases). Germline CDR1 and CDR2: MDHEN and SYDVKM. This CDR3 comprises 13 residues. Trimming shortened V by 5 bases and J by 13 bases, and 18 bases separated the two germline ends.

The CDR3 DNA reads as TGTGCCAGCACCCGGACAGGGTTGGGCACTGAAGCTTTCTTT. Translated, it gives CASTRTGLGTEAFF. The chain combines TRBV27 with TRBJ1-1; 8 bases are shared with TRBD1. The J segment lost 4 bases and the V segment lost 7 bases, leaving 8 bases of the junction unmatched. Per the germline V gene, CDR1 is MNHEY and CDR2 is SMNVEV (reference sequence). The CDR3 has 14 amino acids.

This rearrangement joins TRBV5-1 to TRBJ2-2; a possible D gene is TRBD2 (6 bases). The CDR3 sequence is 13 residues long. V was clipped by 3 bases and J by 8 bases, with 11 bases between them. Germline V lookup: CDR1 SGHRS, CDR2 YFSETQ. CDR3 residues: CASSWSAGGELFF. DNA of the CDR3: TGCGCCAGCAGCTGGAGCGCGGGAGGGGAGCTGTTTTTT.

This chain joins TRBV15 and TRBJ2-5; 9 bases are a match to TRBD2. In germline, CDR1 is LNHNV, CDR2 YYDKDF (reference sequence). V shed 0 bases, J shed 4 bases, and the junction held 6 bases outside the gene matches. The CDR3 loop spans 16 amino acids. The CDR3 region is CATSRDLGGGAETQYF. The CDR3 DNA follows: TGTGCCACCAGCAGAGATCTGGGCGGGGGGGCAGAGACCCAGTACTTC.

The V gene is TRBV5-1, the J gene TRBJ1-1; D is unclear. CDR3 size: 16 residues. Looked up from germline, CDR1 is SGHRS and CDR2 is YFSETQ. The V end lost 0 bases, the J end lost 1 base, and 13 bases lay between the germline ends. CDR3 in DNA: TGCGCCAGCAGCTTGGGCGGAGCAATTCGGAACACTGAAGCTTTCTTT. Translating it yields CASSLGGAIRNTEAFF. Using reference TRBV5-1 and TRBJ1-1 for the parts outside the CDR3, the full variable domain is KAGVTQTPRYLIKTRGQQVTLSCSPISGHRSVSWYQQTPGQGLQFLFEYFSETQRNKGNFPGRFSGRQFSNSRSEMNVSTLELGDSALYLCASSLGGAIRNTEAFFGQGTRLTVV.

The chain has TRBV5-1 and TRBJ1-1; D is unresolved. This CDR3 contains 12 residues. V was clipped by 5 bases and J by 5 bases, with 10 bases between them. Germline CDR1 SGHRS, CDR2 YFSETQ. The CDR3 loop reads CASREGGTEAFF. CDR3 sequence (DNA): TGCGCCAGCAGGGAGGGAGGAACTGAAGCTTTCTTT.

The chain employs TRBV7-9 and TRBJ2-6, with D unresolved. V was cut by 5 bases and J by 0 bases, with 8 bases left in between. CDR1 and CDR2 (germline): SEHNR, FQNEAQ (reference sequence). The CDR3 is 15 residues long. The CDR3 loop reads CASSPQFSGANVLTF. The CDR3 DNA reads TGTGCCAGCAGCCCACAGTTCTCTGGGGCCAACGTCCTGACTTTC.

This sequence joins TRBV5-1 and TRBJ2-3, with TRBD1 identical over 7 bases. The CDR3 is 18 amino acids. The germline CDR1 and CDR2 sequences are SGHRS and YFSETQ. J lost 1 base, V lost 3 bases, and 14 bases had no gene match. CDR3 loop: CASSSAQDRRRRTDTQYF. CDR3 in DNA: TGCGCCAGCAGCTCCGCACAGGACAGGCGGCGCCGCACAGATACGCAGTATTTT. The full variable domain, rest sourced from reference TRBV5-1 and TRBJ2-3, is KAGVTQTPRYLIKTRGQQVTLSCSPISGHRSVSWYQQTPGQGLQFLFEYFSETQRNKGNFPGRFSGRQFSNSRSEMNVSTLELGDSALYLCASSSAQDRRRRTDTQYFGPGTRLTVL.

The rearrangement joins TRBV5-1 to TRBJ1-4; no firm D call. The V gene lost 4 bases and the J gene lost 0 bases, with 10 bases spanning the gap. The germline V gene encodes CDR1 SGHRS and CDR2 YFSETQ. CDR3 length: 15 residues. The CDR3, as DNA: TGCGCCAGCAGCCCGGGAACATCAACTAATGAAAAACTGTTTTTT. It codes for CASSPGTSTNEKLFF.

The count of this clone is one. The chain employs TRBV2 and TRBJ2-1; TRBD2 is a possible D gene (6 bases). CDR3 length: 16 amino acids. Trimming stripped 1 base from V and 4 bases from J, with 14 bases between. CDR1 SNHLY and CDR2 FYNNEI come from the germline V gene. The CDR3, as DNA: TGTGCCAGCAGTGAAGGGACGGGACTTCGTTACAATGAGCAGTTCTTC. Its translation is CASSEGTGLRYNEQFF.

This clone was picked up a small number of times. V is TRBV5-1 and J is TRBJ2-5; D may be TRBD1 (6 bases). Per the germline V gene, CDR1 is SGHRS and CDR2 is YFSETQ. The V and J ends lost 4 bases and 4 bases respectively, with 14 bases between them. CDR3 length: 14 amino acids. In DNA form, the CDR3 reads TGCGCCAGCAGCCCGGGTTGGGGGCTAGAGACCCAGTACTTC. Its protein is CASSPGWGLETQYF.

This clone was seen only a few times. The V gene is TRBV28, the J gene TRBJ2-7; TRBD1 aligns across 8 bases. The V segment lost 5 bases and the J segment 7 bases; nucleotides outside the gene matches: 7. Per the germline V gene, CDR1 is MDHEN and CDR2 is SYDVKM. The length of the CDR3 is 13 residues. CDR3 DNA: TGTGCCAGCAGTGTCCAGGGGGCGCGAGAGCAGTACTTC. It specifies CASSVQGAREQYF.

This clone was picked up one time. The gene calls are TRBV9 and TRBJ1-4, with 9 bases aligning to TRBD1. With 4 bases clipped from V and 8 bases from J, the junction kept 9 bases outside the gene matches. This CDR3 has 15 residues. Germline lookup yields CDR1 SGDLS and CDR2 YYNGEE. CDR3 sequence reads: CASSPGQGSAEKLFF. The CDR3 DNA is TGTGCCAGCAGCCCGGGACAGGGTTCTGCGGAAAAACTGTTTTTT.

The V and J genes are TRBV28 and TRBJ2-2, with TRBD1 matching over 8 bases. The junction had 1 base not matched to a gene; V was cut back by 4 bases and J by 3 bases. CDR1 MDHEN and CDR2 SYDVKM come from the germline V gene. This CDR3 region has 14 residues. The CDR3: CASSSRGHTGELFF. CDR3 DNA: TGTGCCAGCAGTTCCAGGGGGCACACCGGGGAGCTGTTTTTT. The full variable domain, in which reference TRBV28 and TRBJ2-2 provide the parts outside the CDR3, is DVKVTQSSRYLVKRTGEKVFLECVQDMDHENMFWYRQDPGLGLRLIYFSYDVKMKEKGDIPEGYSVSREKKERFSLILESASTNQTSMYLCASSSRGHTGELFFGEGSRLTVL.

The chain carries TRBV18 and TRBJ1-1, with TRBD1 identical over 8 bases. With V trimmed by 3 bases and J by 6 bases, 12 bases remained unmatched. CDR3 length equals 16 residues. Per germline, CDR1 KGHSH and CDR2 LQKENI. CDR3: CASSPAGGTGASEAFF. CDR3 DNA sequence: TGTGCCAGCTCACCGGCCGGCGGGACAGGTGCCTCTGAAGCTTTCTTT.